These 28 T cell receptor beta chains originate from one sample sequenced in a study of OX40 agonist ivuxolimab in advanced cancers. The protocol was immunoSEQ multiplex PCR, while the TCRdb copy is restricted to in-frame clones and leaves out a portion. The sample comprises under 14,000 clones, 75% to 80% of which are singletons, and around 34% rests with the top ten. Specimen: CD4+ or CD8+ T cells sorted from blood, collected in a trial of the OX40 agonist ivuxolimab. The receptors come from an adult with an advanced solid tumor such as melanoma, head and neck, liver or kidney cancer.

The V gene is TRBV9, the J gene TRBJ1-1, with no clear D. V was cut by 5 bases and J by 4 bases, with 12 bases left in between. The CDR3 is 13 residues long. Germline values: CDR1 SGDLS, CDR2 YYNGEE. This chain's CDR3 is CASSKGATTEAFF. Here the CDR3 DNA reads TGTGCCAGCAGTAAGGGCGCGACCACTGAAGCTTTCTTT.

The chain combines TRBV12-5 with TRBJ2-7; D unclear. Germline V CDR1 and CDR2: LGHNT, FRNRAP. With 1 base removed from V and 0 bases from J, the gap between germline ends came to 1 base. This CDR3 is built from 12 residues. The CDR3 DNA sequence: TGTGCTAGTGGTTTGGACTCCTACGAGCAGTACTTC. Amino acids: CASGLDSYEQYF.

The chain's CDR3 is CASSYSWEGLRNEQFF. The CDR3 DNA reads TGTGCCAGCAGTTACTCGTGGGAGGGCCTTCGGAATGAGCAGTTCTTC. The rearrangement joins TRBV6-5 to TRBJ2-1; TRBD2 matches at 7 bases. The CDR3 has 16 amino acids. After removal of 0 bases from V and 7 bases from J, the junction contained 9 bases not matched to a gene. Germline assignment: CDR1 MNHEY and CDR2 SVGAGI.

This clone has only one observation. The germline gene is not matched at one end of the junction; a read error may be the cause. CDR3 DNA sequence: TGTGCCAGCAGCGCACAAGGGACAGAGGGCTATGGCCACACCTTC. Its translation: CASSAQGTEGYGHTF. The V gene is TRBV5-8, the J gene TRBJ1-2, with 7 positions matching TRBD1. The CDR3 has 15 residues. Germline lookup yields CDR1 SGHTS and CDR2 YDEGEE.

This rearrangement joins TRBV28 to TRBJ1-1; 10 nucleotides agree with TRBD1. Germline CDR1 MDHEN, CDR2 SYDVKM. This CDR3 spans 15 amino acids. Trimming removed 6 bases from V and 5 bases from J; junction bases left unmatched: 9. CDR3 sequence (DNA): TGTGCCAGCAGCAGGGACAGGGGTATTTGGACTGAAGCTTTCTTT. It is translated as CASSRDRGIWTEAFF.

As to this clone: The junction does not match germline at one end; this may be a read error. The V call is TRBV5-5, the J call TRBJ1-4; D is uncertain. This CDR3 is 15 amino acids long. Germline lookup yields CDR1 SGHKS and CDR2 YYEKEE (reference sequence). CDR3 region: CASSQVEVEGEKLFF. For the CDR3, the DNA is TGCGCCAGCAGCCAAGTCGAGGTAGAAGGCGAAAAACTGTTTTTT.

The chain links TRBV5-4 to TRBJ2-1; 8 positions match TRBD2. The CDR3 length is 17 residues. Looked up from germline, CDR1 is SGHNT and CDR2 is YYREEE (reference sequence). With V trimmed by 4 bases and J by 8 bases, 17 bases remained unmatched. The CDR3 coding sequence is TGTGCCAGCAGCCCCTCTGATCGGGAGGGGATAAACTATGAGCAGTTCTTC. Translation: CASSPSDREGINYEQFF. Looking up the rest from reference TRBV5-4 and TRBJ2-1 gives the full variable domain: ETGVTQSPTHLIKTRGQQVTLRCSSQSGHNTVSWYQQALGQGPQFIFQYYREEENGRGNFPPRFSGLQFPNYSSELNVNALELDDSALYLCASSPSDREGINYEQFFGPGTRLTVL.

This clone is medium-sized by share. CDR3 sequence (DNA): TGTGCCAGTAGTAAGACTAGCGGGGACTACAATGAGCAGTTCTTC. Translated: CASSKTSGDYNEQFF. The chain carries TRBV19 and TRBJ2-1; TRBD2 matches 11 bases. Germline CDR1 LNHDA, CDR2 SQIVND (reference sequence). V was clipped by 4 bases and J by 3 bases; unmatched bases: 2. CDR3 length equals 15 residues.

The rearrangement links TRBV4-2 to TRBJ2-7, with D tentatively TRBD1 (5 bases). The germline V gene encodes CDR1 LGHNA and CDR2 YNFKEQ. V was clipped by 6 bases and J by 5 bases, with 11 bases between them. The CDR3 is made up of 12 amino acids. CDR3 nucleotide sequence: TGTGCCAGCAGTGCAGGGAACGACGAGCAGTACTTC. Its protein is CASSAGNDEQYF.

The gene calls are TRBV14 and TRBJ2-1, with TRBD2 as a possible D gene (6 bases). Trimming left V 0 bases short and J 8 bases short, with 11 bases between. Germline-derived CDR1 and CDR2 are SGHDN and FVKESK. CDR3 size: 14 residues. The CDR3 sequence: CASSQEGWGDEQFF. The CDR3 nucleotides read TGTGCCAGCAGCCAAGAAGGGTGGGGGGATGAGCAGTTCTTC. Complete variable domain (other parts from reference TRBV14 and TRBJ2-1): EAGVTQFPSHSVIEKGQTVTLRCDPISGHDNLYWYRRVMGKEIKFLLHFVKESKQDESGMPNNRFLAERTGGTYSTLKVQPAELEDSGVYFCASSQEGWGDEQFFGPGTRLTVL.

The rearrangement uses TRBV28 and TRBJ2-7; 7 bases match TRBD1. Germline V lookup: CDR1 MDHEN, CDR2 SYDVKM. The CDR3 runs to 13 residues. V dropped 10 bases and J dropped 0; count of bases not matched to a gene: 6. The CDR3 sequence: CANKGQNSYEQYF. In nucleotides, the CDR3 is TGTGCCAACAAGGGACAGAACTCCTACGAGCAGTACTTC. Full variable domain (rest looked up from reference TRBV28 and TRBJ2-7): DVKVTQSSRYLVKRTGEKVFLECVQDMDHENMFWYRQDPGLGLRLIYFSYDVKMKEKGDIPEGYSVSREKKERFSLILESASTNQTSMYLCANKGQNSYEQYFGPGTRLTVT.

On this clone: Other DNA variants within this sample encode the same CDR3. CDR3 in DNA: TGTGCCAGCAGTGAAGCTTTAGCGGGGAGAAGCACAGATACGCAGTATTTT. Its protein is CASSEALAGRSTDTQYF. V is TRBV6-1 and J is TRBJ2-3; 8 nucleotides align to TRBD2. CDR1 is MNHNS, CDR2 SASEGT, per germline. Trimming took 0 bases from V and 0 from J; bases not matched to a gene: 5. This CDR3 region has 17 residues.

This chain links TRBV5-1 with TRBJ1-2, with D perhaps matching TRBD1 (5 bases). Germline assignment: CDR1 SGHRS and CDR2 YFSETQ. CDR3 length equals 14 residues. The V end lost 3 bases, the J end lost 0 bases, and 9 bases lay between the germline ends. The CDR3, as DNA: TGCGCCAGCAGCTCCGGGACGTCTAACTATGGCTACACCTTC. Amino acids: CASSSGTSNYGYTF.

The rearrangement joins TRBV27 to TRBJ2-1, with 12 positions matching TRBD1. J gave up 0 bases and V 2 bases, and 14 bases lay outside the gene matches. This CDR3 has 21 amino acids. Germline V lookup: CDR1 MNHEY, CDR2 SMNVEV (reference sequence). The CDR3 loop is CASSLRTSLLGQGASYNEQFF. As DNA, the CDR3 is TGTGCCAGCAGTTTACGGACTTCATTGCTGGGACAGGGGGCCTCCTACAATGAGCAGTTCTTC.

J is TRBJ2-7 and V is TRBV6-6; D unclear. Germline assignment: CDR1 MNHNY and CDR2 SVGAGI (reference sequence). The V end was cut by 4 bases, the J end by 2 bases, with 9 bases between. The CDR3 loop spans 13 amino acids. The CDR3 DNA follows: TGTGCCAGCAGTTCCGACACGACCTACGAGCAGTACTTC. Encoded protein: CASSSDTTYEQYF.

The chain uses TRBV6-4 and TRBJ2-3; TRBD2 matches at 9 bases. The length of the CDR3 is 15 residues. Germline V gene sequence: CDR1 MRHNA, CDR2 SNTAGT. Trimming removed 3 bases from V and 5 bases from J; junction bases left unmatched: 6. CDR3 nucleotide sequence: TGTGCCAGCAGTGAGACAGCGGGAGGCAGAGATACGCAGTATTTT. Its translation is CASSETAGGRDTQYF.

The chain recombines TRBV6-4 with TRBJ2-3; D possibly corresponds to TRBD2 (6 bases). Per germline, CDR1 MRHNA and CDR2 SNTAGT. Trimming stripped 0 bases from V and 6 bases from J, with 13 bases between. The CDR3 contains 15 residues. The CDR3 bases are TGTGCCAGCAGTGACTCGGAGGGAGGAACGGATACGCAGTATTTT. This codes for CASSDSEGGTDTQYF.

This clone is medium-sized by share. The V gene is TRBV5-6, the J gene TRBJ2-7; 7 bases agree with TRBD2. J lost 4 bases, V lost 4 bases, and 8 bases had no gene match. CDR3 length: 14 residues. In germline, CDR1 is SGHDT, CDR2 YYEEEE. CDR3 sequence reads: CASSHPAGAYEQYF. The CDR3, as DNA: TGTGCCAGCAGCCATCCGGCGGGAGCGTACGAGCAGTACTTC.

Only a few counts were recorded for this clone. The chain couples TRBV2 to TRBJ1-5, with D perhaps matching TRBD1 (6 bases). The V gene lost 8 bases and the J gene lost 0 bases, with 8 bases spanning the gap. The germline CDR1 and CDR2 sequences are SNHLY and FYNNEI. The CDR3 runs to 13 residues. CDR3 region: CASGGLSNQPQHF. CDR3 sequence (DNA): TGTGCCAGCGGGGGCCTTAGCAATCAGCCCCAGCATTTT.

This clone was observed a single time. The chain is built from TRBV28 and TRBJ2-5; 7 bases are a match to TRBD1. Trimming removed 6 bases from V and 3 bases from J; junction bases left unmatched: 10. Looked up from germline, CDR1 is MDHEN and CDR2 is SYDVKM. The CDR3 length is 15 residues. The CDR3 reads CASSNINRGKETQYF. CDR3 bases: TGTGCCAGCAGCAATATAAACAGGGGCAAAGAGACCCAGTACTTC.

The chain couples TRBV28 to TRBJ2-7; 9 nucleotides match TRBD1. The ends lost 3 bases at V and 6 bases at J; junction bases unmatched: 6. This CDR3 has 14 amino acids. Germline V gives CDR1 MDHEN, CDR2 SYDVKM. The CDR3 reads CASSFGTGFIEQYF. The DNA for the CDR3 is TGTGCCAGCAGTTTCGGGACAGGGTTCATCGAGCAGTACTTC.

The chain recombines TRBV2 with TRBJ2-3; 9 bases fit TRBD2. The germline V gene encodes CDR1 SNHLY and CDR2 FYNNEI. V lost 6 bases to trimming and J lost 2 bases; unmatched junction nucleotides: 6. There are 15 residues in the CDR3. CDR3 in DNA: TGTGCCAGCAGGATCAGCGGGGGGATCACAGATACGCAGTATTTT. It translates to CASRISGGITDTQYF.

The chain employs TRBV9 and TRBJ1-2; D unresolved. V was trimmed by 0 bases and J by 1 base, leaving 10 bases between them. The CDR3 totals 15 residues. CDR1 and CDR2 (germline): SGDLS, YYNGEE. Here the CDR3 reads CASSVVPPGNYGYTF. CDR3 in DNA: TGTGCCAGCAGCGTAGTCCCCCCTGGTAACTATGGCTACACCTTC.

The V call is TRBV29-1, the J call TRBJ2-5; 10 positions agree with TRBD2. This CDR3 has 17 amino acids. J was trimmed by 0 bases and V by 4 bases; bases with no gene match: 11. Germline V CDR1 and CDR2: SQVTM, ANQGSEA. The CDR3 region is CSVVGTSESGYQETQYF. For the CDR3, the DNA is TGCAGCGTTGTAGGGACTAGCGAGTCCGGGTACCAAGAGACCCAGTACTTC.

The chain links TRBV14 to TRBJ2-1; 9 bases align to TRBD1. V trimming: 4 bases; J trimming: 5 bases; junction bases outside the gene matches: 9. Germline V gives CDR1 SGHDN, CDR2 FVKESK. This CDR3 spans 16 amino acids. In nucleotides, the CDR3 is TGTGCCAGCAGCCTTGAACCGGGACAGGGCGACAATGAGCAGTTCTTC. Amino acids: CASSLEPGQGDNEQFF.

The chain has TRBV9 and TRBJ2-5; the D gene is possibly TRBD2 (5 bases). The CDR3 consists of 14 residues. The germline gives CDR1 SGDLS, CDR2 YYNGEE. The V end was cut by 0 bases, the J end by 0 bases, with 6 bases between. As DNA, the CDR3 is TGTGCCAGCAGCGTAGCGGAGGACCAAGAGACCCAGTACTTC. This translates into CASSVAEDQETQYF.

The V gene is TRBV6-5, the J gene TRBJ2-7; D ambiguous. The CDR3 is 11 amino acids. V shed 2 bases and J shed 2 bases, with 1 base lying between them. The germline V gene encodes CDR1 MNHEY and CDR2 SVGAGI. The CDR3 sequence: CASSYTYEQYF. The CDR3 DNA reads TGTGCCAGCAGTTACACCTACGAGCAGTACTTC.

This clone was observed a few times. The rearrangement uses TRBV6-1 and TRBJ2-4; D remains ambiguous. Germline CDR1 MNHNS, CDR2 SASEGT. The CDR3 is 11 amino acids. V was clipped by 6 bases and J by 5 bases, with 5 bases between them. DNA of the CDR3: TGTGCCAGCAGGTCGCAAAACATTCAGTACTTC. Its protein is CASRSQNIQYF.